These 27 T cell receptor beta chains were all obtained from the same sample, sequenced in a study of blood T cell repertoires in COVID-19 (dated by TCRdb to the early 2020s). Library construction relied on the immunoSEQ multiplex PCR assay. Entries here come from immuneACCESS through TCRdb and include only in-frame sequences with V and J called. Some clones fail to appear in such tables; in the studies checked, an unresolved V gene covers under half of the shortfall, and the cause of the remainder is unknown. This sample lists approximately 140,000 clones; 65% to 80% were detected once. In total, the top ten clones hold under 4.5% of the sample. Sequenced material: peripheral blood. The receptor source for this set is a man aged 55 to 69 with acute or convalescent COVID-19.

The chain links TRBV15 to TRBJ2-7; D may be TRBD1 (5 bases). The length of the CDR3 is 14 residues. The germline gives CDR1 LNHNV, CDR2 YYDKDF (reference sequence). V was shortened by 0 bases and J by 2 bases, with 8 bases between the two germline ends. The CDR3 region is CATSRDRGTYEQYF. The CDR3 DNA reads TGTGCCACCAGCAGAGATAGGGGCACCTACGAGCAGTACTTC.

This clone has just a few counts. DNA for the CDR3: TGTGCCAGCACCGCGGGGACAGGGGGATACGAGCAGTACTTC. Translating gives CASTAGTGGYEQYF. The chain uses TRBV28 and TRBJ2-7; 11 nucleotides match TRBD1. CDR1 is MDHEN, CDR2 SYDVKM, per germline. Losses at the gene ends were 7 bases for V and 4 bases for J; bases not matched to a gene: 6. The CDR3 length is 14 residues.

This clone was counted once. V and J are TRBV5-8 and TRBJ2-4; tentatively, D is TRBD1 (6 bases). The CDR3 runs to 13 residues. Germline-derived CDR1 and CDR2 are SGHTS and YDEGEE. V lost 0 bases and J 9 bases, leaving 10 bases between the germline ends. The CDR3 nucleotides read TGTGCCAGCAGCTTGGGCCAGGGGCGCATTCAGTACTTC. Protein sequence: CASSLGQGRIQYF.

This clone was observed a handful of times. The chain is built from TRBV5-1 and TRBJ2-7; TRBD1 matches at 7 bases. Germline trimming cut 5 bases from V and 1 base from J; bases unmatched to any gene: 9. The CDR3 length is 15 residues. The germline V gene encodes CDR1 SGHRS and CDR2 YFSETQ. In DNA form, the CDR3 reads TGCGCCAGCAGGGCTGCCGGGACAGTGTCCTACGAGCAGTACTTC. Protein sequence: CASRAAGTVSYEQYF.

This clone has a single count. The CDR3 is CSASQGALDSPLHF. Here the CDR3 DNA reads TGCAGTGCTAGTCAGGGGGCCCTTGATTCACCCCTCCACTTT. The gene calls are TRBV20-1 and TRBJ1-6; TRBD1 matches at 8 bases. V lost 3 bases to trimming and J lost 8 bases; unmatched junction nucleotides: 6. The CDR3 runs 14 residues. Germline CDR1 DFQATT, CDR2 SNEGSKA (reference sequence).

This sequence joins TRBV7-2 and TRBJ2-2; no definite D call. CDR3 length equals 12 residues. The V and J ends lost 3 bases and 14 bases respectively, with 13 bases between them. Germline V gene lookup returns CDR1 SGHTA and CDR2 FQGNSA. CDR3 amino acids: CASSFDFGYLFF. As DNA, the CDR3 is TGTGCCAGCAGCTTTGACTTCGGTTATCTGTTTTTT.

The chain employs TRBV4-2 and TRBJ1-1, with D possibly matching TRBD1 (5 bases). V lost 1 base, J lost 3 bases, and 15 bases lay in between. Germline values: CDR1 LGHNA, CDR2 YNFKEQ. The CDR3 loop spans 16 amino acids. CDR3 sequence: CASSQAPTGPHTEAFF. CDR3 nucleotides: TGTGCCAGCAGCCAAGCCCCCACAGGACCCCACACTGAAGCTTTCTTT.

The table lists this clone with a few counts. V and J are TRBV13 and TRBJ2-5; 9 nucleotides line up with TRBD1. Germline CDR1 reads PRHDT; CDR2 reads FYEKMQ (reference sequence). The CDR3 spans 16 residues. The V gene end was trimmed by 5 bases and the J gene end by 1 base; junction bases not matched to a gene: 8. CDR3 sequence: CASSVQGARTQETQYF. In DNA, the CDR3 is TGTGCCAGCAGCGTACAGGGGGCGAGGACCCAAGAGACCCAGTACTTC.

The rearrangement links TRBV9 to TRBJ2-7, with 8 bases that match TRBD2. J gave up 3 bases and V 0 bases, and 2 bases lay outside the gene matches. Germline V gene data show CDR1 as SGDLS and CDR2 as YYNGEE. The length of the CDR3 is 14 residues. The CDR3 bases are TGTGCCAGCAGCGTAGGTAGCGGGGTCTACGAGCAGTACTTC. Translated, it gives CASSVGSGVYEQYF.

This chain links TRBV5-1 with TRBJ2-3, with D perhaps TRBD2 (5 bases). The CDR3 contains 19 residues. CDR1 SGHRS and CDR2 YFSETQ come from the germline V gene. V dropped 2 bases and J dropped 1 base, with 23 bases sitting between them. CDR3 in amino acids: CASSFGSAGSSAGTDTQYF. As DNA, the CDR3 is TGCGCCAGCAGCTTCGGCAGCGCGGGTTCCTCCGCGGGCACAGATACGCAGTATTTT.

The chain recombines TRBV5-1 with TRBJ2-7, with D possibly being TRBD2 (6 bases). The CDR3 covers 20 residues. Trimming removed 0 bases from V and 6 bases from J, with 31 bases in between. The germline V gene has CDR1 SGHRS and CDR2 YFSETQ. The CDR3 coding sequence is TGCGCCAGCAGCTTGGGGATCCCGACTAGTAGGAAAGGGTTATTCGCCGAGCAGTACTTC. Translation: CASSLGIPTSRKGLFAEQYF.

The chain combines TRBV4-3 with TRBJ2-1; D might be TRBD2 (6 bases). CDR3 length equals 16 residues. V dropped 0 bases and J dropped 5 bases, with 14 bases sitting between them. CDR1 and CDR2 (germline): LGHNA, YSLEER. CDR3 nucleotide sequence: TGCGCCAGCAGCCAAGATCTAACTAGCCCCCACAATGAGCAGTTCTTC. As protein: CASSQDLTSPHNEQFF.

Here the CDR3 reads CASSPGLAGGPTDTQYF. Written as DNA, the CDR3 is TGCGCCAGCAGCCCGGGACTAGCGGGAGGTCCCACAGATACGCAGTATTTT. J is TRBJ2-3 and V is TRBV5-1, with TRBD2 matching 15 bases. This CDR3 region has 17 residues. V shed 4 bases, J shed 2 bases, and the junction held 5 bases outside the gene matches. Germline CDR1 and CDR2: SGHRS and YFSETQ.

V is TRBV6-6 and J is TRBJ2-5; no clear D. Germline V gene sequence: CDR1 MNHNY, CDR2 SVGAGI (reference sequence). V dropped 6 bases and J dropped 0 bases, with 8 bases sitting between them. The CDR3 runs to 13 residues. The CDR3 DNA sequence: TGTGCCAGCAGCTTGACATACCAAGAGACCCAGTACTTC. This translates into CASSLTYQETQYF.

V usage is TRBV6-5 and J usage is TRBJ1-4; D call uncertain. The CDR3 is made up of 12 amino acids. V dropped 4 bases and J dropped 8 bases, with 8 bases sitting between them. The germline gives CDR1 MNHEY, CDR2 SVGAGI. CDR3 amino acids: CASSSPGEKLFF. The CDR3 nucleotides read TGTGCCAGCAGTTCCCCGGGGGAAAAACTGTTTTTT.

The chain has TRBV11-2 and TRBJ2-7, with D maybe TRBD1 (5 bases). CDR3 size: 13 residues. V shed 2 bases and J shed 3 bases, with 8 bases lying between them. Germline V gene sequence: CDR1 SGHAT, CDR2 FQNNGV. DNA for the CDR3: TGTGCCAGCAGCTTAAGGGGCATCTACGAGCAGTACTTC. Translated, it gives CASSLRGIYEQYF.

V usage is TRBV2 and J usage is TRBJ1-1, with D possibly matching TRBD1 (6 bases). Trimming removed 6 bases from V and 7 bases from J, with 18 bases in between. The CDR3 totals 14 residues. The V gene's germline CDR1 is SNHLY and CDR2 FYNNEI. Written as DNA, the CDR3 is TGTGCCAGCAGGGCAGAAACCGGGACAAGTGAAGCTTTCTTT. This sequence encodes CASRAETGTSEAFF.

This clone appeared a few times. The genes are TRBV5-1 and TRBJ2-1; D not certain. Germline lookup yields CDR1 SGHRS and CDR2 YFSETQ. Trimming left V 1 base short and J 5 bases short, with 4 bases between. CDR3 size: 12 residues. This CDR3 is CASSLSDNEQFF. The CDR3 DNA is TGCGCCAGCAGCTTGTCCGACAATGAGCAGTTCTTC.

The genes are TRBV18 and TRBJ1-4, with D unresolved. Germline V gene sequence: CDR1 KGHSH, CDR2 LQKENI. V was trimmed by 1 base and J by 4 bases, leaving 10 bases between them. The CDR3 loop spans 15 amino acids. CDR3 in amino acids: CASSPLITVNEKLFF. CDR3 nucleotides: TGTGCCAGCTCACCACTTATTACAGTTAATGAAAAACTGTTTTTT.

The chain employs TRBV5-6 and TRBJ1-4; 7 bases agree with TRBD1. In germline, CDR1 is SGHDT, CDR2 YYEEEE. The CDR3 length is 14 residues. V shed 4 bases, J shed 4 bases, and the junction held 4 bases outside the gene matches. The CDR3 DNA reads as TGTGCCAGCAGCCGAGGGACAGTTAATGAAAAACTGTTTTTT. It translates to CASSRGTVNEKLFF.

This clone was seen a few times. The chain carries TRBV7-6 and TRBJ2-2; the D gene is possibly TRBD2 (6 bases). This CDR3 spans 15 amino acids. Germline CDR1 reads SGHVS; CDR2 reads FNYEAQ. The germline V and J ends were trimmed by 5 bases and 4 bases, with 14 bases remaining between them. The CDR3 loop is CASSPSFGGTGELFF. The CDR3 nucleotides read TGTGCCAGCAGCCCCTCCTTCGGGGGCACCGGGGAGCTGTTTTTT.

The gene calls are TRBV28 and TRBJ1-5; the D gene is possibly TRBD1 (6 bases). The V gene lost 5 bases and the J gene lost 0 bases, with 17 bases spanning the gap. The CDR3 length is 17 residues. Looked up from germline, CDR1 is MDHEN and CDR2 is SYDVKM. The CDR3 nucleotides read TGTGCCAGCAGTACAACAGGGACCTCCCGTAGCAATCAGCCCCAGCATTTT. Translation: CASSTTGTSRSNQPQHF.

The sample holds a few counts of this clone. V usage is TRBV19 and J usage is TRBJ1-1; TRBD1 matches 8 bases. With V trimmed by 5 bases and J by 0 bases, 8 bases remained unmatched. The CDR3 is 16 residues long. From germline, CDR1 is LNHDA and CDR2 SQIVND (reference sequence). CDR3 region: CASSQHRDRMNTEAFF. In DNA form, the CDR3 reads TGTGCCAGTAGTCAGCACCGGGACAGGATGAACACTGAAGCTTTCTTT.

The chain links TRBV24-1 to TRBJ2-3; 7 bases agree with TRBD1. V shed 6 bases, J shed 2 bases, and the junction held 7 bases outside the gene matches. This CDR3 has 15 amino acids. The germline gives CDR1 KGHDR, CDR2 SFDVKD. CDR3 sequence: CATSSPGQLTDTQYF. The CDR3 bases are TGTGCCACCAGTAGCCCGGGACAGCTCACAGATACGCAGTATTTT.

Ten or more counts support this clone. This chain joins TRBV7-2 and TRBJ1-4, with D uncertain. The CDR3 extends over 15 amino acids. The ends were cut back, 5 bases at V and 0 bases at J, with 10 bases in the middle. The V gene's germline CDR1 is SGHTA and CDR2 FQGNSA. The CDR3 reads CASSVQIATNEKLFF. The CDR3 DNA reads TGTGCCAGCAGCGTTCAGATCGCAACTAATGAAAAACTGTTTTTT.

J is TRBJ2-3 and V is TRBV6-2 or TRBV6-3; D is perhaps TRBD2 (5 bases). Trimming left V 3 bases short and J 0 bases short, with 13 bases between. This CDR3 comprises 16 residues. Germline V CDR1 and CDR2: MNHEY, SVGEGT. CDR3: CASSYSPGISTDTQYF. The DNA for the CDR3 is TGTGCCAGCAGTTATTCCCCGGGGATTAGCACAGATACGCAGTATTTT.

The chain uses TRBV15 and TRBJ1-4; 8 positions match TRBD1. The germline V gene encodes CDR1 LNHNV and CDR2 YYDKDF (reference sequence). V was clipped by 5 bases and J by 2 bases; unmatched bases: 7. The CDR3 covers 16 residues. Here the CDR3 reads CATSLDRVATNEKLFF. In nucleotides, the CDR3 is TGTGCCACCAGCCTGGACAGGGTGGCGACTAATGAAAAACTGTTTTTT.